This TCR beta chain was identified in a study of CD8+CD57+ T cells in acquired aplastic anemia. CDR3 and TCR beta VDJ profiling relied on genomic DNA as the template. One entry per CDR3 protein, called by TCRdb with MiXCR from the reads. This sample has 150,000 to 200,000 distinct CDR3 sequences, with under 55% found just once. Individuals selected for sequencing had exhibited CD8+CD57+ cell expansion on flow cytometry. The V and J ends lost 1 base and 7 bases respectively, with 5 bases between them. Looked up from germline, CDR1 is LGHDT and CDR2 is YNNKEL (reference sequence). This CDR3 region has 13 residues. This clonotype was seen ten or more times.

This TCR came from a human donor with aplastic anemia. The sequencing sample was made of sorted CD4+, CD8+, or CD8+CD57+ T cells (not recorded which) from PBMCs. The gene calls are TRBV3-1 and TRBJ1-6; D not resolved. DNA of the CDR3: TGTGCCAGCAGCCAAGGACTGAATTCACCCCTCCACTTT. Protein: CASSQGLNSPLHF.